This T cell receptor beta chain was retrieved from a study of T cells in localized non-small cell lung cancer. Using immunoSEQ multiplex PCR, the repertoire was profiled, and TCRdb retains in-frame clones only, with some absent. The sample lists 35,000 to 40,000 clones, approximately 83% occurring once. This clone was seen just once. Its antigen is not known. General study points: Median around 56 top-100 tumor clones were shared with paired adjacent lung.

The sequence was obtained from a man between 35 and 75 years old with stage I lung adenocarcinoma. Material: peripheral blood, obtained before any cancer treatment.

Written as DNA, the CDR3 is TGTGCCAGCAGTTTTCAACTAGCCCACAATGAGCAGTTCTTC. Its protein is CASSFQLAHNEQFF. The chain combines TRBV27 with TRBJ2-1; maybe TRBD2 (6 bases). This CDR3 contains 14 residues. Germline loops: CDR1 MNHEY, CDR2 SMNVEV (reference sequence). Trimming pared 3 bases from V and 5 bases from J, leaving 11 bases between.